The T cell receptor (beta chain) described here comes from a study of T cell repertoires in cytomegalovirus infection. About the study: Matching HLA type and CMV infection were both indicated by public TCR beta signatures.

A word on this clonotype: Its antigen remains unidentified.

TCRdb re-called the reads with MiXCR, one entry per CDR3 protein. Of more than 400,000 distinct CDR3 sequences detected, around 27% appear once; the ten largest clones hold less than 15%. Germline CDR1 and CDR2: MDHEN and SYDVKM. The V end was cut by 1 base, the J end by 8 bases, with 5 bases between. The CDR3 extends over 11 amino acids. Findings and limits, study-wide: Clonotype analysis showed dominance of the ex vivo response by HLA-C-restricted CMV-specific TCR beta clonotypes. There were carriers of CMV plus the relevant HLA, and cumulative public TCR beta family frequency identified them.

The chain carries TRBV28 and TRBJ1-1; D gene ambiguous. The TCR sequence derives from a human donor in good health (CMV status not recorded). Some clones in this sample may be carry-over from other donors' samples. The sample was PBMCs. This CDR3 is CASSLLGEAFF. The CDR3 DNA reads TGTGCCAGCAGTTTATTGGGGGAAGCTTTCTTT.